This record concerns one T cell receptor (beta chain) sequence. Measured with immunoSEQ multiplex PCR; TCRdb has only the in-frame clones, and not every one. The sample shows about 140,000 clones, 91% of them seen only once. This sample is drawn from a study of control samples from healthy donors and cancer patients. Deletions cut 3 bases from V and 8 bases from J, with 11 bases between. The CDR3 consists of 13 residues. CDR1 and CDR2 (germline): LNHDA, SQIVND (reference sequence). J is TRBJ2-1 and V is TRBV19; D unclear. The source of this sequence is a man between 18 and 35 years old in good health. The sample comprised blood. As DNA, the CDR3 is TGTGCCAGTAGTATGGGTCGGTTGGATGAGCAGTTCTTC. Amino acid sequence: CASSMGRLDEQFF.